These T cell receptor beta chains were read from a single sample in a study of cytomegalovirus exposure and HLA in healthy donors. The data were produced by immunoSEQ multiplex PCR, yet TCRdb's version contains in-frame clones alone and is incomplete. The sample holds tens of thousands of clones, about 74% seen once. Sequenced material: PBMCs. The origin of the receptors is a man aged 25 to 40 in good health and CMV-seronegative. CDR3s include the opening cysteine and the closing phenylalanine or tryptophan. Each record gives: V gene, CDR3 protein.

>TRBV30
CAWSEQGTEAFF
>TRBV27
CASSYSGVYNEQFF
>TRBV4-1
CASSQSDRENEKLFF
>TRBV7-9
CASSLAGGTTGELFF
>TRBV18
CASSHGLAGVGETQYF
>TRBV7-9
CASSLRLAASTDTQYF
>TRBV18
CASSPGTGVGTEAFF
>TRBV30
CAWSLQGNEQFF
>TRBV18
CASSARTSGSTDTQYF
>TRBV5-4
CASSFRGPNGYTF
>TRBV6-1
CASSEFTDYGYTF
>TRBV5-1
CASSPGTGGPYNSPLHF
>TRBV7-7
CASRLGGGLNTEAFF
>TRBV5-1
CASSVTGTDTQYF
>TRBV28
CASSPTGVPYEQYF
>TRBV7-2
CASSLEGDQPQHF
>TRBV7-2
CASSLASSGGVEQYF
>TRBV5-1
CASSPGQGQETQYF
>TRBV27
CASSLSVQQETQYF
>TRBV7-2
CASTIPPAGGGTEAFF
>TRBV10-3
CAISEKLAGGKVADTQYF
>TRBV5-6
CASSPTTGPSYEQYF
>TRBV10-1
CASSEWGPYNSNTEAFF
>TRBV4-3
CASSQDSLSNTGELFF
>TRBV28
CASSLDRAGYGYTF
>TRBV5-5
CASSSGQGAGYGYTF
>TRBV4-1
CASSQRWGDEQYF
>TRBV7-8
CASSLGGGTGPETQYF
>TRBV7-6
CASNEQGAGVGYTF
>TRBV7-8
CASSPGLAGGSYNEQFF
>TRBV5-1
CASSWGLAGGPAKNIQYF